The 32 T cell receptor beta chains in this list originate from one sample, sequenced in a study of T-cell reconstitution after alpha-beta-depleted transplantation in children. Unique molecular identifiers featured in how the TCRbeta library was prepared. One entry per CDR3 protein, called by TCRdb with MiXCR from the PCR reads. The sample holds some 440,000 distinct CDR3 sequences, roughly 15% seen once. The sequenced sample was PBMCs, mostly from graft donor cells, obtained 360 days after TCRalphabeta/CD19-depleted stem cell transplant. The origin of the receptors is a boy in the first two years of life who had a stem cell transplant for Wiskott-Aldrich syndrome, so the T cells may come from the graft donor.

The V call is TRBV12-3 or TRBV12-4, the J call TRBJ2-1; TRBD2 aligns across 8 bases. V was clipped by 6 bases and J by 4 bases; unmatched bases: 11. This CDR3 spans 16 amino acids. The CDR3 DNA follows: TGTGCCAGCAGAGCCGGGAGGGCCGGAGTATACAATGAGCAGTTCTTC. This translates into CASRAGRAGVYNEQFF.

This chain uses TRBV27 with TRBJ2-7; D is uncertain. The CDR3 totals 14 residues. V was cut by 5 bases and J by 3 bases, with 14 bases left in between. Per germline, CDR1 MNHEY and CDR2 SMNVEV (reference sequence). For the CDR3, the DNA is TGTGCCAGCAGTCTTCTCCCGCCCCTCTACGAGCAGTACTTC. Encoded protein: CASSLLPPLYEQYF.

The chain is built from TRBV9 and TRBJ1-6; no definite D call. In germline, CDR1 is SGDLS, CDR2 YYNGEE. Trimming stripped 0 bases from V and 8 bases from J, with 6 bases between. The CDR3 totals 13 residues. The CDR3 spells CASSVDPDSPLHF. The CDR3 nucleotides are TGTGCCAGCAGCGTAGATCCAGATTCACCCCTCCACTTT. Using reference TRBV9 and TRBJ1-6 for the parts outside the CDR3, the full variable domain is DSGVTQTPKHLITATGQRVTLRCSPRSGDLSVYWYQQSLDQGLQFLIQYYNGEERAKGNILERFSAQQFPDLHSELNLSSLELGDSALYFCASSVDPDSPLHFGNGTRLTVT.

The CDR3 bases are TGCGCCAGCAGCTCCGGGCCCGGTGGGGGCACTGAAGCTTTCTTT. It translates to CASSSGPGGGTEAFF. The chain uses TRBV5-1 and TRBJ1-1, with D possibly TRBD1 on 5 matching bases. The germline V and J ends were trimmed by 3 bases and 4 bases, with 16 bases remaining between them. Germline V CDR1 and CDR2: SGHRS, YFSETQ. The CDR3 sequence is 15 residues long.

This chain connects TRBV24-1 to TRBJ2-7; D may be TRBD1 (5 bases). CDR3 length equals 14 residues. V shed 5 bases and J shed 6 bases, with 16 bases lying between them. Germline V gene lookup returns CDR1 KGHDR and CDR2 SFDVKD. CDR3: CATSGNRYPLEQYF. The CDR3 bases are TGTGCCACCAGTGGGAACAGGTATCCACTCGAGCAGTACTTC.

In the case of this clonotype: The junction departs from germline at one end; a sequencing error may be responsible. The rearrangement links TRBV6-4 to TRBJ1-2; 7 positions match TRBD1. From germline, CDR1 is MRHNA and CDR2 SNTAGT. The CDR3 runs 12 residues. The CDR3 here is CASQTPRGRRDF. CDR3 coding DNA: TGTGCCAGCCAAACTCCAAGGGGGCGGAGGGACTTC.

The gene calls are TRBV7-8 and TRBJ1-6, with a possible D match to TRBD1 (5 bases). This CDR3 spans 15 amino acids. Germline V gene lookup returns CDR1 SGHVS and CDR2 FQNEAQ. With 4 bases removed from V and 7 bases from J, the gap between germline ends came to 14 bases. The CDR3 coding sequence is TGTGCCAGCAGCTGGGGCGCGTTAAGGAATTCACCCCTCCACTTT. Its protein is CASSWGALRNSPLHF.

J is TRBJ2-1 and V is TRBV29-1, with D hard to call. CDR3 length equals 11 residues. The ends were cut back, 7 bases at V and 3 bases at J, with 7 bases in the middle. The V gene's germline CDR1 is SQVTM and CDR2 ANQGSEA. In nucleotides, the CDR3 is TGCAGCGCTCTACGCTACAATGAGCAGTTCTTC. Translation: CSALRYNEQFF.

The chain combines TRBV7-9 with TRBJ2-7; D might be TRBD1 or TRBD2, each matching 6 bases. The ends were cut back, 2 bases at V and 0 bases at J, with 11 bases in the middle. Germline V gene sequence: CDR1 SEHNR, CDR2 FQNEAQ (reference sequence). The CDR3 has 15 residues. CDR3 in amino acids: CASSLTGAHSYEQYF. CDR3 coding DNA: TGTGCCAGCAGCTTAACGGGGGCCCACTCCTACGAGCAGTACTTC.

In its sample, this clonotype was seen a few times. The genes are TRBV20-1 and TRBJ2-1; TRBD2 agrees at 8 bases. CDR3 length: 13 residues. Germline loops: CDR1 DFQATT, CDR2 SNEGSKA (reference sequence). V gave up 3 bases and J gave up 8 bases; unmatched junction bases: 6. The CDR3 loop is CSASGLAGDEQFF. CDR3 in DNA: TGCAGTGCTAGTGGACTAGCTGGCGATGAGCAGTTCTTC.

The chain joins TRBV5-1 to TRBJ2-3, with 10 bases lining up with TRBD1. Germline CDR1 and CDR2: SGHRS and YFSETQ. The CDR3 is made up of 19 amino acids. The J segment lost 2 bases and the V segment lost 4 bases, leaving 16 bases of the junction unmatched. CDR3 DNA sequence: TGCGCCAGCAGCGGACCCGGGACAGGGGCTGATTGGCCCACAGATACGCAGTATTTT. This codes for CASSGPGTGADWPTDTQYF.

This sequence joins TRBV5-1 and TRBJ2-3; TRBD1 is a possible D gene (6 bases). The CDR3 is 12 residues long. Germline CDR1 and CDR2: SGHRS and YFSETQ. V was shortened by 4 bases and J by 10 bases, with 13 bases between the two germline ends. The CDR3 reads CASSLTGPAQYF. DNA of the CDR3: TGCGCCAGCAGCCTGACAGGCCCTGCGCAGTATTTT.

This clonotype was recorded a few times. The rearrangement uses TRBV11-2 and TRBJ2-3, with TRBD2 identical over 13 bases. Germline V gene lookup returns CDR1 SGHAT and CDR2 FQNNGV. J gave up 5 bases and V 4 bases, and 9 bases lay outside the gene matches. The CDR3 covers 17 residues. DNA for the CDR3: TGTGCCAGCAGCTCACAACTAGCGGGAGGGTTCGGAGATACGCAGTATTTT. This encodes CASSSQLAGGFGDTQYF.

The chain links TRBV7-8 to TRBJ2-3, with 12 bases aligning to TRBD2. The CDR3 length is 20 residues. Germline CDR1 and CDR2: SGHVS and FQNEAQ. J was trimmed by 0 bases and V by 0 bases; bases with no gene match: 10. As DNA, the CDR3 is TGTGCCAGCAGCTTAGCGGTCGGGCTAGCGGGAGGGCCTAGCACAGATACGCAGTATTTT. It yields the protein CASSLAVGLAGGPSTDTQYF.

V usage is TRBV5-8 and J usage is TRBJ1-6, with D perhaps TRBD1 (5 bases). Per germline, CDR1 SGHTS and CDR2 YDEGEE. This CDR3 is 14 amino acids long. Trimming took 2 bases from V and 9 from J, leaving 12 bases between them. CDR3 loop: CASSFGTLTSPLHF. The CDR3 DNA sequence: TGTGCCAGCAGCTTCGGGACGTTAACTTCACCCCTCCACTTT.

The CDR3 here is CASSAGSFLSGANVLTF. The CDR3 nucleotides read TGTGCCAGCAGCGCCGGGTCTTTCCTCTCTGGGGCCAACGTCCTGACTTTC. The rearrangement joins TRBV7-9 to TRBJ2-6; D ambiguous. The CDR3 has 17 residues. The V end was cut by 5 bases, the J end by 0 bases, with 14 bases between. The V gene's germline CDR1 is SEHNR and CDR2 FQNEAQ (reference sequence).

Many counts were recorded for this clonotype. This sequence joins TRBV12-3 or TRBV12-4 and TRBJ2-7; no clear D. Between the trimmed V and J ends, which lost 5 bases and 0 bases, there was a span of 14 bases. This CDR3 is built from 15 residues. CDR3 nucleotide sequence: TGTGCCAGCAGTCCCCGGGCAGTTTTCTCCTACGAGCAGTACTTC. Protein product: CASSPRAVFSYEQYF.

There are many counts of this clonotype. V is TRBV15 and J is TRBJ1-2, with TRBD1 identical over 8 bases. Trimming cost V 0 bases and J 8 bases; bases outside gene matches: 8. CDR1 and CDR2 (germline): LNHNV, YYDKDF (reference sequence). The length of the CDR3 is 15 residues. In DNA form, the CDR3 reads TGTGCCACCAGCAGAGACGGACAGGGAGTGGAGGGCTACACCTTC. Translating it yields CATSRDGQGVEGYTF.

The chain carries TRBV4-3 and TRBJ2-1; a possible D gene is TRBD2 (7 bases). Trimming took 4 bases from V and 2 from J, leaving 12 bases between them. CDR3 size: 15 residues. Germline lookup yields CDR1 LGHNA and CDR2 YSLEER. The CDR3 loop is CASSRAGAPYNEQFF. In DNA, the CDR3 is TGCGCCAGCAGCCGCGCGGGGGCCCCCTACAATGAGCAGTTCTTC.

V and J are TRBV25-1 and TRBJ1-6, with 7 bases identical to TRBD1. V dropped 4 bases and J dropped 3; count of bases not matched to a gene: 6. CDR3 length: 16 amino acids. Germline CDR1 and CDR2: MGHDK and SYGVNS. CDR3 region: CASSARGQYYNSPLHF. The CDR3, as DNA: TGTGCCAGCAGTGCCAGGGGACAGTACTATAATTCACCCCTCCACTTT. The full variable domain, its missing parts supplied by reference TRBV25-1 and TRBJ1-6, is EADIYQTPRYLVIGTGKKITLECSQTMGHDKMYWYQQDPGMELHLIHYSYGVNSTEKGDLSSESTVSRIRTEHFPLTLESARPSHTSQYLCASSARGQYYNSPLHFGNGTRLTVT.

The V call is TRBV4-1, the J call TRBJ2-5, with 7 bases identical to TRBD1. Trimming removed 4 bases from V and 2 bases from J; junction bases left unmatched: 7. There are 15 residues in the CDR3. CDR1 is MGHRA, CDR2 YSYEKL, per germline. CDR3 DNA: TGCGCCAGCAGCCTACGACAGGGAAATCAAGAGACCCAGTACTTC. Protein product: CASSLRQGNQETQYF.

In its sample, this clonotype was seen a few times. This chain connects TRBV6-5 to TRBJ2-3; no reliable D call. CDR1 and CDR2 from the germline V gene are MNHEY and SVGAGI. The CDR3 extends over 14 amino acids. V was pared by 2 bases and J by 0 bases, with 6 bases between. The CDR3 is CASSYRSSTDTQYF. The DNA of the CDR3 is TGTGCCAGCAGTTACCGCTCTAGCACAGATACGCAGTATTTT.

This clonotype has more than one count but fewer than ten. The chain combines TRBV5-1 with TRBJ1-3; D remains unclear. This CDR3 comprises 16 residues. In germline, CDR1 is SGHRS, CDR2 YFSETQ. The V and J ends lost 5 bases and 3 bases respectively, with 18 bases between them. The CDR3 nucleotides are TGCGCCAGCAGGTCAAACTGCCCGGAACGTGGAAACACCATATATTTT. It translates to CASRSNCPERGNTIYF.

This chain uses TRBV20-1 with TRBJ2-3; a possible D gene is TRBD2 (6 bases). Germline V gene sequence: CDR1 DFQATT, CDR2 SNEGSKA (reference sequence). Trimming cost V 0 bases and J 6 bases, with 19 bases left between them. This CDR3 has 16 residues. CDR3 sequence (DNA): TGCAGTGCTAGAGATGGGCGGAGGGTAGTCGTGGATACGCAGTATTTT. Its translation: CSARDGRRVVVDTQYF.

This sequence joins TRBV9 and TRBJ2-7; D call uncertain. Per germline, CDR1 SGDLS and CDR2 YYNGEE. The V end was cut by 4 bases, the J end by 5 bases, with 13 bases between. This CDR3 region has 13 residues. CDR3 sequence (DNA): TGTGCCAGCAGCACCCCTATGGACCACGAGCAGTACTTC. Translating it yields CASSTPMDHEQYF.

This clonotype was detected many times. CDR3 loop: CASSPRDSPYEQYF. Here the CDR3 DNA reads TGTGCCAGCAGCCCCCGGGACAGCCCCTACGAGCAGTACTTC. The V and J genes are TRBV13 and TRBJ2-7; 7 nucleotides match TRBD1. The CDR3 has 14 residues. CDR1 is PRHDT, CDR2 FYEKMQ, per germline (reference sequence). Trimming cost V 5 bases and J 2 bases; bases outside gene matches: 6. Full variable domain (missing parts from reference TRBV13 and TRBJ2-7): AAGVIQSPRHLIKEKRETATLKCYPIPRHDTVYWYQQGPGQDPQFLISFYEKMQSDKGSIPDRFSAQQFSDYHSELNMSSLELGDSALYFCASSPRDSPYEQYFGPGTRLTVT.

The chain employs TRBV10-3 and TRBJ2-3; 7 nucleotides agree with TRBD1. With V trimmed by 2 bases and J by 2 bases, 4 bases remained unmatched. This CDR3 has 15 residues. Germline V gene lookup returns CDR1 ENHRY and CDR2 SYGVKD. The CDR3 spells CAISENRGHTDTQYF. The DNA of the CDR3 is TGTGCCATCAGTGAGAACAGGGGCCACACAGATACGCAGTATTTT.

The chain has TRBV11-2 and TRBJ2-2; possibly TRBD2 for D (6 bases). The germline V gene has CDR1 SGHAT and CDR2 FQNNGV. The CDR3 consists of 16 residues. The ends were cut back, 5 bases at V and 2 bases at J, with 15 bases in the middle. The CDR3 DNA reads TGTGCCAGCAGCCACTGGAGCGGGCCTAACACCGGGGAGCTGTTTTTT. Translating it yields CASSHWSGPNTGELFF.

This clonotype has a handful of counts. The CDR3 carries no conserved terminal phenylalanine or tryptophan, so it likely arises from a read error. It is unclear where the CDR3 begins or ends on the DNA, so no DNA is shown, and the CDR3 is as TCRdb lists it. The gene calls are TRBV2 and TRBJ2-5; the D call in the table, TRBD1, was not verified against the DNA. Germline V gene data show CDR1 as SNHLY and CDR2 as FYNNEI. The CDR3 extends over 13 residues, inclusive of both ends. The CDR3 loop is CASSEDLGQGHRL.

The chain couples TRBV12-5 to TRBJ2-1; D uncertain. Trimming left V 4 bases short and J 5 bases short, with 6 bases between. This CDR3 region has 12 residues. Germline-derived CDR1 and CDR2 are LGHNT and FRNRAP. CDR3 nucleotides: TGTGCTAGTGGTTCGGGTCACAATGAGCAGTTCTTC. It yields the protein CASGSGHNEQFF.

The CDR3 DNA reads as TGCGCCAGCAGCCAAGGCTGGGGGCGGGAGCCACAGTACTTC. It codes for CASSQGWGREPQYF. The chain carries TRBV4-3 and TRBJ2-4, with a weak D call TRBD2 (7 bases). V dropped 1 base and J dropped 13 bases, with 17 bases sitting between them. The CDR3 sequence is 14 residues long. Germline loops: CDR1 LGHNA, CDR2 YSLEER.

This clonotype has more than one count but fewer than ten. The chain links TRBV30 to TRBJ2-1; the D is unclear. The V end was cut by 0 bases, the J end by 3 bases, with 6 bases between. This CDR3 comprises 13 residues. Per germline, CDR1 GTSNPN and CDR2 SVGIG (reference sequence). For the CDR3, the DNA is TGTGCCTGGAGTGTAGGCAGCTACAATGAGCAGTTCTTC. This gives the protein CAWSVGSYNEQFF.